The subject of this entry is one T cell receptor beta chain. At the DNA level, this CDR3 is encoded by other sequences in the same sample as well. The data were obtained in a study of T cell responses to AZD1222 COVID-19 vaccine. There are 13 residues in the CDR3. Trimming took 0 bases from V and 2 from J, leaving 4 bases between them. The V gene's germline CDR1 is KGHSH and CDR2 LQKENI. Method: immunoSEQ multiplex PCR; TCRdb's copy keeps in-frame clones and lacks some. Of about 140,000 clones listed, 80% to 95% were seen once; the top ten hold approximately 3.8%. The clonotype comes from an adult who received the AZD1222 COVID-19 vaccine. The rearrangement joins TRBV18 to TRBJ2-5, with D unclear. Here the sequenced sample was peripheral blood, taken 28 days after the second AZD1222 dose. CDR3 in amino acids: CASSPPGQETQYF. CDR3 bases: TGTGCCAGCTCACCACCAGGACAAGAGACCCAGTACTTC. Using reference TRBV18 and TRBJ2-5 for the parts outside the CDR3, the full variable domain is NAGVMQNPRHLVRRRGQEARLRCSPMKGHSHVYWYRQLPEEGLKFMVYLQKENIIDESGMPKERFSAEFPKEGPSILRIQQVVRGDSAAYFCASSPPGQETQYFGPGTRLLVL.